This T cell receptor beta chain was found in a study of identical twins. The CDR3 loop spans 14 amino acids. The V and J ends lost 2 bases and 7 bases, in that order; junction bases with no gene match: 6. Per the germline V gene, CDR1 is SGHVS and CDR2 is FNYEAQ. Using its own MiXCR run on the 5' RACE reads, TCRdb lists one record per CDR3 protein. The table includes 1.5 million to 2 million distinct CDR3 sequences, under 35% detected once. This clonotype was detected a few times. The material sequenced was cord blood. This TCR came from a newborn girl in good health. J is TRBJ1-2 and V is TRBV7-6; TRBD1 agrees at 8 bases. CDR3 nucleotide sequence: TGTGCCAGCAGCTTAAATCAGGGGGCGGCTGGCTACACCTTC. This codes for CASSLNQGAAGYTF.